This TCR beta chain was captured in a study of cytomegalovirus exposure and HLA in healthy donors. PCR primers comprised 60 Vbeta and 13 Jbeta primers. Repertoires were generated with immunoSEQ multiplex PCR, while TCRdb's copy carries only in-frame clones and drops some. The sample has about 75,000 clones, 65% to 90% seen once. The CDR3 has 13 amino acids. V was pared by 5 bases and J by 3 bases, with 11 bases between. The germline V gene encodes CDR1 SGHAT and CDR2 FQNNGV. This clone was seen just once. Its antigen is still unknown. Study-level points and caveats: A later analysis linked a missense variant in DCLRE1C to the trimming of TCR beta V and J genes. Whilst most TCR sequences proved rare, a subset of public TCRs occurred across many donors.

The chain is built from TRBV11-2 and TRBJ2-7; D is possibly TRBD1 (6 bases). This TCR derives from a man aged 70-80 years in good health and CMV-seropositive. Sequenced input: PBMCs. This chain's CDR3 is CASSTHRVYEQYF. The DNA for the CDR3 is TGTGCCAGCAGCACGCACAGGGTCTACGAGCAGTACTTC.